This T cell receptor (beta chain) was profiled in a study of Ad26.COV2.S vaccination and SARS-CoV-2 variants. Points from the study as a whole: Quantification of TCR breadth and depth may have yielded underestimates of total T cell responses.

Libraries were prepared by immunoSEQ multiplex PCR; TCRdb keeps only in-frame clonotypes and omits some of them. The table lists some 190,000 clones, 87% of them singletons, with 5% to 7% in the top ten. Remarks on this clone: The antigen remains unidentified.

The source of this sequence is a human donor who had recovered from COVID-19. The sequenced sample was peripheral blood, obtained after recovery from COVID-19.

The CDR3 region has the DNA TGTGCCAGCAGTGAAGCGGGGGAAGGCCTCCAAGAGACCCAGTACTTC. Protein: CASSEAGEGLQETQYF. The chain employs TRBV6-1 and TRBJ2-5, with D perhaps TRBD1 or TRBD2 (5 bases each). The CDR3 is 16 residues long. Per the germline V gene, CDR1 is MNHNS and CDR2 is SASEGT. The V end lost 0 bases, the J end lost 1 base, and 12 bases lay between the germline ends.